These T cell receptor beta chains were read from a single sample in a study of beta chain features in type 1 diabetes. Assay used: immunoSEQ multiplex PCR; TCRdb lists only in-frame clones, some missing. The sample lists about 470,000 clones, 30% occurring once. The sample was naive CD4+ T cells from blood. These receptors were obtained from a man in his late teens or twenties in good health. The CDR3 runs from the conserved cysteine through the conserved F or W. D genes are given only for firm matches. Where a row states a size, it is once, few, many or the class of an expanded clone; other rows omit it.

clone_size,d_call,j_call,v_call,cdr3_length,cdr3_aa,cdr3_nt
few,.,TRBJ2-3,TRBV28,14,CASSLLIRTDTQYF,TGTGCCAGCAGCCTCCTTATACGCACAGATACGCAGTATTTT
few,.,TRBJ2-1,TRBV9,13,CASSVARAREQFF,TGTGCCAGCAGCGTAGCTAGGGCAAGGGAGCAGTTCTTC
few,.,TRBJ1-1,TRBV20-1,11,CSARWNTEAFF,TGCAGTGCTCGTTGGAACACTGAAGCTTTCTTT
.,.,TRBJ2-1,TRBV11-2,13,CASSRSVSDEQFF,TGTGCCAGCAGCAGATCGGTGAGTGATGAGCAGTTCTTC
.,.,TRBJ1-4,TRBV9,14,CASSVDQFREKLFF,TGTGCCAGCAGCGTAGATCAGTTTCGTGAAAAACTGTTTTTT
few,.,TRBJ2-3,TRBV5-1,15,CASGLGATRGDTQYF,TGCGCCAGTGGGCTAGGGGCCACGCGCGGAGATACGCAGTATTTT
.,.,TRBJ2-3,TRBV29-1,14,CSVEGRGRTDTQYF,TGCAGCGTTGAAGGACGGGGACGCACAGATACGCAGTATTTT
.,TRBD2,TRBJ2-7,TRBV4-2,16,CASSHPGPSGSYEQYF,TGTGCCAGCAGCCACCCCGGGCCTAGCGGCTCCTACGAGCAGTACTTC
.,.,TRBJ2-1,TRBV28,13,CASSFPSGDEQFF,TGTGCCAGCAGTTTCCCCTCGGGGGATGAGCAGTTCTTC
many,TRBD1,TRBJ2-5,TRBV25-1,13,CASSELDREAQYF,TGTGCCAGCAGTGAGCTGGACAGGGAGGCCCAGTACTTC
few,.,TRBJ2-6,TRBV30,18,CAWRPPVAASRGANVLTF,TGTGCCTGGAGGCCCCCGGTGGCAGCCTCGAGAGGGGCCAACGTCCTGACTTTC
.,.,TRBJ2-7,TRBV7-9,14,CASSLGTGGHEQYF,TGTGCCAGCAGCTTAGGGACCGGGGGCCACGAGCAGTACTTC
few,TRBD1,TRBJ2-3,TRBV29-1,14,CSVGQGAYTDTQYF,TGCAGCGTTGGACAGGGGGCGTACACAGATACGCAGTATTTT
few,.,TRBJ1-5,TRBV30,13,CAWKQGGIGPQHF,TGTGCCTGGAAGCAGGGAGGGATTGGGCCCCAGCATTTT
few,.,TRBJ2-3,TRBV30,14,CAWVKGGLTDTQYF,TGTGCCTGGGTAAAGGGGGGACTCACAGATACGCAGTATTTT
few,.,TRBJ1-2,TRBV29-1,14,CSVSPGTNPYGYTF,TGCAGCGTTTCCCCGGGCACAAACCCCTATGGCTACACCTTC